Listed below are T cell receptor beta chains from one sample, sequenced in a study of blood T cells in healthy people across ages. A single record per CDR3 protein comes from TCRdb applying MiXCR to the 5' RACE reads. In the table there are about 1.6 million distinct CDR3 sequences, about 31% of which are singletons. Sequenced material: blood. The source is a woman between 25 and 40 years old in good health. The CDR3 runs from the conserved cysteine through the conserved F or W. The order of the fields is V gene, D gene, CDR3 protein. D genes are given only for firm matches.

TRBV5-1,-,CASSYISVTGELFF
TRBV6-1,-,CASSVPGAREGEKLFF
TRBV28,-,CASSLQPGNRAYEQYF
TRBV27,TRBD2,CASSRTPPSGPGEQYF
TRBV27,-,CASTELVTDTQYF
TRBV7-2,-,CASSRNSEQFF
TRBV11-2,TRBD2,CASAHMRGRGYEQYF
TRBV25-1,-,CASSESGSLGEQYF
TRBV10-3,-,CAISYGPREDGYTF
TRBV6-6,-,CASSTHPRGDQYF
TRBV28,-,CASVGPNTEAFF
TRBV2,-,CASKRVSYEQYF
TRBV5-1,-,CASSLGARDQETQYF
TRBV7-6,-,CASSDKGLGNTEAFF
TRBV29-1,-,CSVGGWWHRGTDTQYF
TRBV5-4,-,CASSMLDSSTDTQYF
TRBV5-6,TRBD2,CASSLSGRAAIDEQFF
TRBV6-5,-,CASRPFQVNIQYF
TRBV7-2,TRBD2,CASSLFPTSGGYEQYF
TRBV27,-,CASRPYDRASRTDTQYF
TRBV20-1,-,CSARDPEGPTNEKLFF
TRBV4-1,-,CASSQDPGNEQFF
TRBV3-1,-,CASSQEPPPGYEQYF
TRBV5-6,TRBD2,CASSWGSGGRFYEQYF
TRBV2,-,CASRYEAPKTQYF
TRBV20-1,-,CSARPPLTGNEKLFF
TRBV20-1,-,CSARRAPGGSPLHF
TRBV13,TRBD2,CASSFSSLTSGGAVDTQYF
TRBV29-1,-,CSASPRGHSNGDTQYF
TRBV18,-,CASSPQNKMNTEAFF
TRBV27,-,CASSLEGGGDGYTF
TRBV10-2,TRBD2,CASSDPPPSGRYNEQFF
TRBV20-1,TRBD2,CSASGLAGTPEETQYF
TRBV27,TRBD1,CASSLFLRDRGGEQYF
TRBV29-1,-,CSVPSQNTGELFF
TRBV12-3/TRBV12-4,TRBD2,CASIISGDSSYNEQFF
TRBV14,TRBD2,CASSPLLAGRETQYF
TRBV7-3,-,CASSLASGPQETQYF
TRBV25-1,-,CASSDPRTAEDEQFF
TRBV24-1,-,CATRGGRGTDTQYF
TRBV6-6,-,CASSCRREDQPQHF
TRBV20-1,-,CSARDGQIPCEQYF
TRBV6-1,TRBD1,CASSAGQGSPYTEAFF
TRBV12-3/TRBV12-4,-,CASSLRRGALGELFF
TRBV3-1,TRBD1,CASSPGDSKTEAFF
TRBV6-6,TRBD2,CASTREGIAETQYF
TRBV11-1,TRBD1,CASSPDRVGGEQYF
TRBV12-3/TRBV12-4,-,CASSAPRETQYF
TRBV3-1,TRBD2,CAGSPRGDGGAAYEQYF
TRBV12-3/TRBV12-4,TRBD1,CASSFRDRGSYEQYF
TRBV4-1,TRBD2,CASQLAGGADTQYF
TRBV5-1,-,CASSPTGPGPGELFF
TRBV27,TRBD2,CASSLGTGGYVQYF